A single sample gave rise to the 6 T cell receptor beta chains below, sequenced in a study of blood T cell repertoires in COVID-19 (dated by TCRdb to 2020 to 2021). Library construction relied on the immunoSEQ multiplex PCR assay. Held by TCRdb, this immuneACCESS table contains in-frame sequences only and omits some clones. Under half of the omission traces to an unresolved V gene where checked; the cause of the rest is unknown. The sample table shows about 250,000 clones, and 70% to 75% are seen once. The ten largest clones represent about 3.1% of the sample. Sequenced input: peripheral blood. These TCRs come from a woman of 80 years or more with acute or convalescent COVID-19.

The CDR3 nucleotides are TGTGCCAGCAGTCGAAGGACTAGCGGGTATGCAGATACGCAGTATTTT. This encodes CASSRRTSGYADTQYF. The chain carries TRBV27 and TRBJ2-3; TRBD2 aligns across 11 bases. Losses at the gene ends were 5 bases for V and 4 bases for J; bases not matched to a gene: 8. CDR3 length equals 16 residues. Per germline, CDR1 MNHEY and CDR2 SMNVEV (reference sequence).

The genes are TRBV11-2 and TRBJ2-5; D unclear. Per germline, CDR1 SGHAT and CDR2 FQNNGV. V was clipped by 1 base and J by 1 base, with 10 bases between them. CDR3 size: 15 residues. The CDR3 loop is CASSLGYGGQETQYF. The CDR3 DNA sequence: TGTGCCAGCAGCTTAGGTTACGGCGGCCAAGAGACCCAGTACTTC.

The CDR3 region is CASGGVSYNSPLHF. In DNA, the CDR3 is TGTGCCAGCGGGGGGGTCAGCTATAATTCACCCCTCCACTTT. The chain has TRBV6-5 and TRBJ1-6; D possibly corresponds to TRBD1 (5 bases). This CDR3 has 14 residues. Between the trimmed V and J ends, which lost 8 bases and 3 bases, there was a span of 11 bases. CDR1 and CDR2 from the germline V gene are MNHEY and SVGAGI.

This chain connects TRBV6-6 to TRBJ1-6; 7 bases map to TRBD1. Germline trimming cut 5 bases from V and 5 bases from J; bases unmatched to any gene: 6. From germline, CDR1 is MNHNY and CDR2 SVGAGI (reference sequence). The CDR3 is 15 residues long. The DNA of the CDR3 is TGTGCCAGCAGTCTTAGGACAGGAGATAATTCACCCCTCCACTTT. Encoded protein: CASSLRTGDNSPLHF.

The genes are TRBV9 and TRBJ2-6, with TRBD1 matching 12 bases. The CDR3 length is 20 residues. The ends lost 4 bases at V and 2 bases at J; junction bases unmatched: 13. The germline V gene encodes CDR1 SGDLS and CDR2 YYNGEE. The CDR3 is CASSPERGQGANPGANVLTF. CDR3 DNA sequence: TGTGCCAGCAGCCCTGAAAGGGGACAGGGGGCTAATCCTGGGGCCAACGTCCTGACTTTC.

The V gene is TRBV3-1 (or the pseudogene TRBV3-2), the J gene TRBJ2-7; maybe TRBD2 (5 bases). Trimming left V 3 bases short and J 7 bases short, with 22 bases between. Looked up from germline, CDR1 is LGHDT and CDR2 is YNNKEL (reference sequence). The CDR3 has 16 amino acids. CDR3: CASSQPSKMEVGEQYF. The DNA of the CDR3 is TGTGCCAGCAGCCAGCCTTCGAAGATGGAGGTAGGGGAGCAGTACTTC.